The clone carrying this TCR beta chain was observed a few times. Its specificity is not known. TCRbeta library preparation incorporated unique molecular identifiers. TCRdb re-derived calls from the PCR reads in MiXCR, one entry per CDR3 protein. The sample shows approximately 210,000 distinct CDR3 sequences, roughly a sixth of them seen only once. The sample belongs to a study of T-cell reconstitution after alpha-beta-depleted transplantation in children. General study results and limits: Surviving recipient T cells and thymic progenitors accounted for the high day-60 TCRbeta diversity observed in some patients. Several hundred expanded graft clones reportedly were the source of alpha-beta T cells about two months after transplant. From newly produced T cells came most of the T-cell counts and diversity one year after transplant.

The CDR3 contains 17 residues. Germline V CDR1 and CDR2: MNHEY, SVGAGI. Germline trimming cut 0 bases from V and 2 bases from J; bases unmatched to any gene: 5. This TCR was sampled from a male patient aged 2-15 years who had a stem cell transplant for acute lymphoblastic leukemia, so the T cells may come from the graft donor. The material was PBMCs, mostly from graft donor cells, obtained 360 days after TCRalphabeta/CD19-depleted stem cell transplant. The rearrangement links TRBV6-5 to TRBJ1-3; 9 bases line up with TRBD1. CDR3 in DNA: TGTGCCAGCAGTTACTCTCGGACAGGGGAGACTGGAAACACCATATATTTT. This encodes CASSYSRTGETGNTIYF.